A single sample gave rise to the 11 T cell receptor beta chains below, sequenced in a study of T cells after yellow fever vaccination. TCRdb reprocessed the 5' RACE reads via MiXCR and lists one record per CDR3 protein. The data show about 180,000 distinct CDR3 sequences, roughly 6.2% seen once. Material: CD4+ T cells sorted from PBMCs, obtained on the day of the first yellow fever vaccination. These receptors came from a man between 18 and 35 years old who received the YFV17D yellow fever vaccine.

This clonotype appeared a few times. This rearrangement joins TRBV12-3 or TRBV12-4 to TRBJ2-6, with 11 nucleotides matching TRBD1. CDR3 size: 17 residues. J gave up 2 bases and V 8 bases, and 8 bases lay outside the gene matches. As DNA, the CDR3 is TGTGCCAGCGCAGGGACAGGGGGGTTGGCTGGGGCCAACGTCCTGACTTTC. Translating gives CASAGTGGLAGANVLTF.

V is TRBV5-4 and J is TRBJ2-2; D is possibly TRBD2 (5 bases). The CDR3 runs 16 residues. The V and J ends lost 3 bases and 0 bases respectively, with 12 bases between them. Germline V CDR1 and CDR2: SGHNT, YYREEE (reference sequence). In nucleotides, the CDR3 is TGTGCCAGCAGCTGGGAGTTGTCCCCGAACACCGGGGAGCTGTTTTTT. Translated, it gives CASSWELSPNTGELFF. Variable domain in full (rest from reference TRBV5-4 and TRBJ2-2): ETGVTQSPTHLIKTRGQQVTLRCSSQSGHNTVSWYQQALGQGPQFIFQYYREEENGRGNFPPRFSGLQFPNYSSELNVNALELDDSALYLCASSWELSPNTGELFFGEGSRLTVL.

This clonotype came up many times. V usage is TRBV20-1 and J usage is TRBJ2-3; D is unresolved. CDR3 length: 12 amino acids. V lost 1 base to trimming and J lost 6 bases, with 8 bases between them. Germline values: CDR1 DFQATT, CDR2 SNEGSKA (reference sequence). The CDR3 loop reads CSARVIPDTQYF. The CDR3 nucleotides are TGCAGTGCTAGAGTAATTCCGGATACGCAGTATTTT.

The chain has TRBV5-1 and TRBJ1-1; D gene ambiguous. The V end was cut by 1 base, the J end by 1 base, with 11 bases between. This CDR3 is 15 amino acids long. Germline-derived CDR1 and CDR2 are SGHRS and YFSETQ. The CDR3 nucleotides read TGCGCCAGCAGCTTGTTCAGAACCGGGAACACTGAAGCTTTCTTT. Its protein is CASSLFRTGNTEAFF. The complete variable domain, with remaining parts taken from reference TRBV5-1 and TRBJ1-1, reads KAGVTQTPRYLIKTRGQQVTLSCSPISGHRSVSWYQQTPGQGLQFLFEYFSETQRNKGNFPGRFSGRQFSNSRSEMNVSTLELGDSALYLCASSLFRTGNTEAFFGQGTRLTVV.

This clonotype was picked up many times. This rearrangement joins TRBV4-3 to TRBJ2-7; 9 nucleotides agree with TRBD1. Germline loops: CDR1 LGHNA, CDR2 YSLEER. The CDR3 length is 16 residues. V gave up 0 bases and J gave up 3 bases; unmatched junction bases: 6. CDR3 sequence: CASSQDFGTGFYEQYF. In nucleotides, the CDR3 is TGCGCCAGCAGCCAAGATTTCGGGACAGGGTTCTACGAGCAGTACTTC.

Here the CDR3 DNA reads TGCGCCAGCAGCCAAGCGCCGCCGGGACAGGGGGTCGGGGAGCTGTTTTTT. Protein: CASSQAPPGQGVGELFF. J is TRBJ2-2 and V is TRBV4-1, with 11 bases identical to TRBD1. The germline CDR1 and CDR2 sequences are MGHRA and YSYEKL. Unmatched junction bases numbered 8, after V lost 1 base and J lost 7 bases. CDR3 size: 17 residues.

The chain joins TRBV7-2 to TRBJ2-3, with D perhaps TRBD1 (6 bases). Looked up from germline, CDR1 is SGHTA and CDR2 is FQGNSA. Trimming shortened V by 4 bases and J by 6 bases, and 11 bases separated the two germline ends. This CDR3 is 13 amino acids long. CDR3 nucleotides: TGTGCCAGCAGCTCAGGGGTCCGGGATACGCAGTATTTT. This sequence encodes CASSSGVRDTQYF.

Here the CDR3 reads CASSAGGSGANVLTF. The CDR3 nucleotides are TGTGCCAGCAGTGCAGGGGGCTCTGGGGCCAACGTCCTGACTTTC. The J gene is TRBJ2-6, the V gene TRBV2; 7 positions match TRBD1. The CDR3 length is 15 residues. Germline trimming cut 4 bases from V and 0 bases from J; bases unmatched to any gene: 0. Per the germline V gene, CDR1 is SNHLY and CDR2 is FYNNEI.

This rearrangement joins TRBV5-1 to TRBJ2-3, with a weak D call TRBD1 (6 bases). CDR1 and CDR2 (germline): SGHRS, YFSETQ. The CDR3 has 14 amino acids. The germline V and J ends were trimmed by 4 bases and 2 bases, with 11 bases remaining between them. The CDR3 sequence is CASSLDRITDTQYF. The CDR3 DNA reads TGCGCCAGCAGCCTAGACAGGATCACAGATACGCAGTATTTT.

The chain carries TRBV6-6 and TRBJ2-2; D is uncertain. Per the germline V gene, CDR1 is MNHNY and CDR2 is SVGAGI (reference sequence). The CDR3 has 13 residues. Between the trimmed V and J ends, which lost 5 bases and 2 bases, there was a span of 6 bases. The CDR3 spells CASSHQNTGELFF. CDR3 DNA: TGTGCCAGCAGTCACCAAAACACCGGGGAGCTGTTTTTT.

Concerning this clonotype: Possible read error: a much larger clone is one base away. This sequence joins TRBV7-2 and TRBJ2-2; unclear D gene. The CDR3 has 15 amino acids. Between the trimmed V and J ends, which lost 1 base and 6 bases, there was a span of 12 bases. Germline V gives CDR1 SGHTA, CDR2 FQGNSA. The CDR3 reads CASSLVLGNAGELFF. The DNA for the CDR3 is TGTGCCAGCAGCTTAGTATTGGGTAACGCCGGGGAGCTGTTTTTT.